This entry describes one T cell receptor (beta chain). This sample was included in a study of control samples from healthy donors and cancer patients. Trimming removed 6 bases from V and 0 bases from J; junction bases left unmatched: 7. This CDR3 is 15 amino acids long. Looked up from germline, CDR1 is KGHSH and CDR2 is LQKENI. TCRdb's copy holds only in-frame clones and misses some; the assay was immunoSEQ multiplex PCR. The repertoire includes 150,000 to 200,000 clones, 94% of them detected once, and approximately 1.5% sits in the top ten. The chain uses TRBV18 and TRBJ1-2; 7 bases align to TRBD1. Sequenced sample: blood. The source is a woman aged 18-29 years in good health. CDR3 amino acids: CASSLGQLPNYGYTF. Here the CDR3 DNA reads TGTGCCAGCTCGCTGGGACAGCTCCCTAACTATGGCTACACCTTC.